This T cell receptor (beta chain) was identified during a study of T-cell reconstitution after alpha-beta-depleted transplantation in children. Preparation of the TCRbeta library involved a method that used unique molecular identifiers. TCRdb ran MiXCR on the PCR reads and lists one entry per CDR3 protein. The sample holds fewer than 700,000 distinct CDR3 sequences, approximately 12% seen once. Whole-study findings and limits: At the one-year point after transplant, T-cell counts and TCRbeta diversity were found to come mostly from T cells that had been newly produced. Reports say that about two months after transplant, the alpha-beta T cells came out of several hundred graft clones that had expanded.

The V segment lost 0 bases and the J segment 4 bases; nucleotides outside the gene matches: 11. In germline, CDR1 is DFQATT, CDR2 SNEGSKA (reference sequence). The CDR3 totals 17 residues. The table lists this clonotype with many counts. The antigen is unknown. This chain links TRBV20-1 with TRBJ2-5, with 10 bases lining up with TRBD2. The sequence came from a male patient aged 10 to 17 who had a stem cell transplant for acute myeloid leukemia, so the T cells may come from the graft donor. The specimen comprised PBMCs, mostly from graft donor cells, sampled 360 days after TCRalphabeta/CD19-depleted stem cell transplant. In nucleotides, the CDR3 is TGCAGTGCTAGAGATTGGGGACTAGCGAGGAGCCTAGAGACCCAGTACTTC. It encodes CSARDWGLARSLETQYF.